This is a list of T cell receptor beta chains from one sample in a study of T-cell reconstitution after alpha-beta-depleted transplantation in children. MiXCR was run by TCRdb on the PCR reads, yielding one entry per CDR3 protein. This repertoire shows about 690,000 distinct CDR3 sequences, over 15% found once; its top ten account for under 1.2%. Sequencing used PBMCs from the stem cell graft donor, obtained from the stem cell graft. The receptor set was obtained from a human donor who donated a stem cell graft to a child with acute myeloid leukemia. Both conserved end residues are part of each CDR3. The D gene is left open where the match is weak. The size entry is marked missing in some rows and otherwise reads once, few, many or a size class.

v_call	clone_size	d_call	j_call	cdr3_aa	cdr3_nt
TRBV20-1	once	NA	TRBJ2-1	CSARGGYPYNEQFF	TGCAGTGCTAGAGGGGGGTATCCCTACAATGAGCAGTTCTTC
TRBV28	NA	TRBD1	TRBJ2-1	CASTVAGTAFQVF	TGTGCCAGCACCGTAGCCGGGACAGCCTTTCAGGTCTTC
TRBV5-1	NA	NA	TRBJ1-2	CASSLEGGPRGYTF	TGCGCCAGCAGCTTGGAAGGGGGGCCAAGGGGCTACACCTTC
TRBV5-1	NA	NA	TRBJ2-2	CASSLGIGSGELFF	TGCGCCAGCAGCTTGGGTATAGGATCCGGGGAGCTGTTTTTT
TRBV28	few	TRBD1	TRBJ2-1	CASKETGATNNEQFF	TGTGCCAGCAAGGAGACAGGGGCCACTAACAATGAGCAGTTCTTC
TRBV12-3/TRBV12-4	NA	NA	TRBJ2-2	CASSPPENTGELFF	TGTGCCAGCAGTCCCCCCGAAAACACCGGGGAGCTGTTTTTT
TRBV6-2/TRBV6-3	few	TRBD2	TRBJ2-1	CASSYSGGGDEQFF	TGTGCCAGCAGTTACAGCGGGGGGGGCGATGAGCAGTTCTTC
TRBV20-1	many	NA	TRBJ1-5	CSATEGGQPQHF	TGCAGTGCCACAGAGGGTGGGCAGCCCCAGCATTTT
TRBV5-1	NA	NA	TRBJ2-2	CASSLVGTKTGELFF	TGCGCCAGCAGCTTGGTGGGGACCAAAACCGGGGAGCTGTTTTTT
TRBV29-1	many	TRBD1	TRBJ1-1	CSGDRGWDTEAFF	TGCAGCGGGGACAGGGGATGGGACACTGAAGCTTTCTTT
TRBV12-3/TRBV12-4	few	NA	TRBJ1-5	CASILTLTGVRNQPQHF	TGTGCCAGCATCTTAACTTTAACGGGAGTTAGGAATCAGCCCCAGCATTTT
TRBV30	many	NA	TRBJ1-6	CAWSGETGSSYNSPLHF	TGTGCCTGGAGTGGGGAGACAGGAAGTTCCTATAATTCACCCCTCCACTTT
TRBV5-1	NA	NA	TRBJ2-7	CASSSSRTAYEQYF	TGCGCCAGCAGCTCCTCCCGGACAGCCTACGAGCAGTACTTC
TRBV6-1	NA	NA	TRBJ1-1	CATYPTSANTEAFF	TGTGCCACATACCCCACGAGTGCGAACACTGAAGCTTTCTTT
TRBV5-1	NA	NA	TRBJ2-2	CASVGQSGGVGTGELFF	TGCGCCAGCGTGGGTCAGTCCGGGGGCGTAGGGACCGGGGAGCTGTTTTTT
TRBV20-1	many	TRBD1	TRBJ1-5	CSARDWGQGNQPQHF	TGCAGTGCTAGAGATTGGGGACAGGGTAATCAGCCCCAGCATTTT
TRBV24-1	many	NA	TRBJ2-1	CATSDPDRASHEQFF	TGTGCCACCAGTGATCCAGACCGGGCGTCCCATGAGCAGTTCTTC
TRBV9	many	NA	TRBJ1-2	CASSPNDAGRPHGYTF	TGTGCCAGCAGCCCTAATGACGCTGGTCGACCCCATGGCTACACCTTC
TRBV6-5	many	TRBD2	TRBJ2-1	CASSFLLLAGYNEQFF	TGTGCCAGCAGTTTCCTTTTACTAGCGGGGTACAATGAGCAGTTCTTC
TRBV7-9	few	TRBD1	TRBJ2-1	CARGDRGDEQFF	TGTGCCAGAGGGGACAGGGGTGATGAGCAGTTCTTC
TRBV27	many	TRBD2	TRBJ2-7	CASSSDPGGTNYEQYF	TGTGCCAGCAGTTCCGATCCGGGGGGTACAAACTACGAGCAGTACTTC
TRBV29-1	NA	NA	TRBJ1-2	CSAGREPLDGYTF	TGCAGCGCCGGGAGGGAGCCCTTGGATGGCTACACCTTC
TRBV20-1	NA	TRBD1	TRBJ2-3	CSAQPQGASDTQYF	TGCAGTGCTCAACCACAGGGGGCAAGCGATACGCAGTATTTT
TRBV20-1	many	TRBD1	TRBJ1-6	CSATSDRDNSPLHF	TGCAGTGCTACGTCGGACAGGGATAATTCACCCCTCCACTTT
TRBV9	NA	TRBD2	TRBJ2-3	CASSVAGVGAGTDTQYF	TGTGCCAGCAGCGTAGCAGGAGTGGGAGCGGGAACAGATACGCAGTATTTT
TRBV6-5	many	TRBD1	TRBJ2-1	CASSYSDRGPYNEQFF	TGTGCCAGCAGTTACTCGGACAGGGGCCCGTACAATGAGCAGTTCTTC